There are a few counts of the clone carrying this TCR beta chain. These data belong to a study of blood T cell repertoires in COVID-19. Authors' data handling: How many nucleated cells were present was estimated from reference gene primer amplification. Clones were read by immunoSEQ multiplex PCR, and TCRdb kept only the in-frame ones, dropping some. V and J calls and clone size are those listed in that table; D and trimming were worked out from the DNA. The data show a few hundred thousand clones, around 88% seen once. V lost 0 bases to trimming and J lost 4 bases, with 16 bases between them. Germline V gene data show CDR1 as LGHDT and CDR2 as YNNKEL (reference sequence). CDR3 length: 17 amino acids.

V gene TRBV3-1 (or the pseudogene TRBV3-2) combines with J gene TRBJ1-3; D ambiguous. Sequencing was performed on PBMCs or T cells enriched from blood (not recorded which). The origin of this receptor is a woman in her 40s with acute COVID-19. The DNA of the CDR3 is TGTGCCAGCAGCCAAGATTTAGGCAGCCGAGCGGGAAACACCATATATTTT. This sequence encodes CASSQDLGSRAGNTIYF.